This T cell receptor beta chain was captured by sequencing in a study of lymphopenia after photon versus proton radiotherapy. The study, taken as a whole, reports: Post-nadir TCR diversity decline inversely tracked overall survival among those who died.

V was pared by 4 bases and J by 7 bases, with 15 bases between. This CDR3 is built from 13 residues. The germline CDR1 and CDR2 sequences are SGHRS and YFSETQ. TCRdb's copy holds only in-frame clones and misses some; the assay was immunoSEQ multiplex PCR. The sample shows about 22,000 clones, around nine tenths of them seen only once. A remark on this clone: Its antigen is undetermined.

This sequence joins TRBV5-1 and TRBJ2-7; D uncertain. Sequencing was performed on peripheral blood, taken from a patient treated with proton-based radiotherapy. The source of this sequence is a woman in her sixties or seventies with pancreatic cancer. Some clones in this sample may be carry-over from other donors' samples. The CDR3 loop reads CASSGAPALEQYF. As DNA, the CDR3 is TGCGCCAGCAGCGGTGCCCCTGCATTAGAGCAGTACTTC.